This is a list of T cell receptor beta chains from one sample in a study of cytomegalovirus exposure and HLA in healthy donors. Data came from immunoSEQ multiplex PCR; TCRdb stores just in-frame clones and leaves some out. The sample lists 100,000 to 150,000 clones; 81% were seen once. What was sequenced was PBMCs. Source of these receptors: a young man in good health and CMV-seronegative. Both conserved end residues are part of each CDR3. Fields, in order: D gene, V gene, J gene, CDR3 protein. A D gene is named only where the DNA matches it firmly.

TRBD2	TRBV10-3	TRBJ2-1	CAIEASGRNEQFF
NA	TRBV7-2	TRBJ1-2	CASSFTSPLYGYTF
NA	TRBV28	TRBJ2-2	CASSAGGAGTGELFF
TRBD1	TRBV4-3	TRBJ1-2	CASSQRMGQGMGAYTF
NA	TRBV4-2	TRBJ1-2	CASSQEIRDRFWGYGYTF
TRBD1	TRBV7-8	TRBJ1-2	CASSPSTGGGYTF
TRBD1	TRBV7-7	TRBJ2-7	CASSPQGAYEQYF
NA	TRBV6-5	TRBJ1-2	CASSYSQGHGYTF
NA	TRBV19	TRBJ1-1	CASSTLQGLEAFF
NA	TRBV6-1	TRBJ1-1	CASSASRTVAHEAFF
TRBD1	TRBV6-1	TRBJ1-1	CASSEYRGTEAFF
NA	TRBV2	TRBJ1-2	CASTMFEGLYGYTF
TRBD1	TRBV10-3	TRBJ1-3	CAISEPGTGGSGNTIYF
NA	TRBV9	TRBJ1-1	CASSVQGITEAFF
TRBD2	TRBV27	TRBJ2-2	CASSFGLAGIGELFF
NA	TRBV10-3	TRBJ1-1	CASSGGGSEAFF
NA	TRBV7-9	TRBJ1-1	CASSLEGLPRGNTEAFF
NA	TRBV10-3	TRBJ1-2	CAISPPPGEGYGYTF
NA	TRBV7-8	TRBJ1-1	CASRGGGKAEAFF
NA	TRBV7-8	TRBJ2-7	CASSLYSSYEQYF
TRBD1	TRBV6-5	TRBJ1-1	CASSYSGTGGEAFF
TRBD1	TRBV7-2	TRBJ2-7	CASSLKTGVYEQYF
NA	TRBV12-5	TRBJ2-5	CASGLGKETQYF
NA	TRBV5-1	TRBJ1-1	CASSLLGASEAFF
TRBD1	TRBV6-9	TRBJ1-3	CASSYRTGSGNTIYF
NA	TRBV7-6	TRBJ2-3	CASSFAGATDTQYF
TRBD2	TRBV5-1	TRBJ2-3	CASSSGLAGGEDTQYF
NA	TRBV2	TRBJ2-7	CASSGLVLYEQYF
NA	TRBV5-1	TRBJ1-1	CASSPAGPRGTEAFF
NA	TRBV11-2	TRBJ2-1	CASSFGAGRSYNEQFF
NA	TRBV6-1	TRBJ1-4	CASRGPVSTNEKLFF
TRBD2	TRBV7-2	TRBJ2-3	CASSPRAGGPTDTQYF
TRBD2	TRBV9	TRBJ2-3	CASSFSRSGADTDTQYF
NA	TRBV2	TRBJ2-4	CAILPDWQGTKNIQYF
TRBD2	TRBV4-1	TRBJ2-7	CASSHPGGSYEQYF
NA	TRBV11-2	TRBJ1-2	CASSFTGLDGYTF
NA	TRBV7-6	TRBJ2-7	CASSLADEQYF
NA	TRBV6-1	TRBJ2-1	CASSPEAQGEQFF
NA	TRBV7-3	TRBJ1-1	CASSLFQYSEAFF
TRBD1	TRBV29-1	TRBJ1-2	CSAHSPQGYGYTF
NA	TRBV9	TRBJ2-3	CASSGGTDTQYF
TRBD1	TRBV10-2	TRBJ2-3	CASSDRPGQASF
NA	TRBV27	TRBJ2-1	CASSLRGTSYNEQFF
TRBD1	TRBV4-2	TRBJ1-3	CASSRTGGTGNTIYF
NA	TRBV5-1	TRBJ2-7	CASSIQGGTLAYEQYF
NA	TRBV7-3	TRBJ1-1	CASSSSGNSNTEAFF
TRBD1	TRBV18	TRBJ2-7	CASSPQRGQGAYEQYF
TRBD1	TRBV27	TRBJ1-4	CASSRQGLNEKLFF
NA	TRBV16	TRBJ1-5	CASSPRGGTGNQPQHF
NA	TRBV7-3	TRBJ1-6	CASSLLGGDSPLHF
NA	TRBV2	TRBJ1-5	CASKGGLNQPQHF
TRBD1	TRBV5-6	TRBJ1-5	CASSLRGGEAQHF
TRBD1	TRBV29-1	TRBJ1-2	CSVLSGQDGYTF
NA	TRBV2	TRBJ1-5	CASSVTGSGDQPQHF
NA	TRBV6-1	TRBJ1-5	CASSELGQGIGNQPQHF
NA	TRBV5-5	TRBJ1-2	CASSLGIGGYGYTF
NA	TRBV4-1	TRBJ1-1	CASSQVSGVTEAFF
TRBD1	TRBV5-1	TRBJ1-1	CASNIGGQNYEAFF
NA	TRBV18	TRBJ2-7	CASSPGTTSYEQYF